The T cell receptor beta chain under discussion was sequenced for a study of shared clonotypes between healthy human individuals. Overall study results and limits: The sharing of 5% to 6.5% of naive CD4 clonotypes was seen across a few donors. Clonotype sharing levels among donors were expected to vary with sequencing depth.

As concerns this clone: Its antigen is not known.

Some clones are missing from TCRdb's copy, which holds only in-frame ones; the method was immunoSEQ multiplex PCR. This table holds about 600,000 clones, more than 95% found once. Healthy HIV-negative adults with no recent acute infections or vaccinations were recruited as donors. V gave up 9 bases and J gave up 2 bases, with 13 bases separating them. This CDR3 region has 13 residues. CDR1 is SNHLY, CDR2 FYNNEI, per germline. The chain couples TRBV2 to TRBJ1-2; a weak D match, TRBD1 (5 bases). Material for sequencing was naive CD4+ T cells sorted from blood. Subset of the sample: CD45RA+ positively selected. This sequence was found in a woman aged 30 to 39 in good health. CDR3 residues: CASKFEGNYGYTF. CDR3 nucleotide sequence: TGTGCCAGTAAATTTGAGGGGAACTATGGCTACACCTTC.